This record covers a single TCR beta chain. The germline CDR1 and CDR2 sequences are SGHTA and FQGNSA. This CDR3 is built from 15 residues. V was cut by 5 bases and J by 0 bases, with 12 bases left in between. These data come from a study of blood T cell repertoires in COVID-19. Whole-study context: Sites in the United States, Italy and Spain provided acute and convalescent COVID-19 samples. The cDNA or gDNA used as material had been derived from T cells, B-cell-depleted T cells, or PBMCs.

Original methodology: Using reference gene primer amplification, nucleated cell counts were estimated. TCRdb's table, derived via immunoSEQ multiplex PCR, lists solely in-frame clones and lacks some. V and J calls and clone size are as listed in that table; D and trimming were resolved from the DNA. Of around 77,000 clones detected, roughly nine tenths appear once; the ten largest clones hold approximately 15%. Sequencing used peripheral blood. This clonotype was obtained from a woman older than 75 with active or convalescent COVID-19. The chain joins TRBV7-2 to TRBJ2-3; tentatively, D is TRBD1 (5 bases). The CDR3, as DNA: TGTGCCAGCAGCCTCGCAGGGATTAGCACAGATACGCAGTATTTT. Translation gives CASSLAGISTDTQYF.